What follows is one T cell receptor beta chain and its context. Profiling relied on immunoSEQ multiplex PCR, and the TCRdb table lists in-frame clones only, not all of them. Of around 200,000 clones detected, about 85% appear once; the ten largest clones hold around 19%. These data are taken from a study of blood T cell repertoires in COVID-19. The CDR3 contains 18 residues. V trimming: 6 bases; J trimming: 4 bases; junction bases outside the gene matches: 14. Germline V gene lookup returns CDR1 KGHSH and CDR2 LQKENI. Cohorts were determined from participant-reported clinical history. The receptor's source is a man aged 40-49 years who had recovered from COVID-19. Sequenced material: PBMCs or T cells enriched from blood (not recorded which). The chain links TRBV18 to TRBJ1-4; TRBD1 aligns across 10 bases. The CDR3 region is CASSPGTGDLTINEKLFF. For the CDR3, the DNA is TGTGCCAGCTCGCCCGGGACAGGGGATTTGACAATTAATGAAAAACTGTTTTTT.